Listed below are T cell receptor beta chains from one sample, sequenced in a study of somatic mutations in cytotoxic T cells in rheumatoid arthritis. Some clones are missing from TCRdb's copy, which holds only in-frame ones; the method was immunoSEQ multiplex PCR. The table records about 18,000 clones, roughly 79% of them present only once. Material: CD8+ T cells sorted from blood. The receptors stem from an adult with rheumatoid arthritis. The CDR3 runs from the conserved cysteine through the conserved F or W. The D gene is left open where the match is weak. Rows may omit the clone size; those that give it use once, few, many or a size class.

v_gene	j_gene	d_gene	abundance	CDR3nt	CDR3aa
TRBV11-3	TRBJ2-1	NA	NA	TGTGCCAGCAGCTTAGGGACAGCAAATGAGCAGTTCTTC	CASSLGTANEQFF
TRBV4-1	TRBJ1-4	TRBD1	NA	TGCGCCAGCAGGACAGGGACCTCAACTAATGAAAAACTGTTTTTT	CASRTGTSTNEKLFF
TRBV4-1	TRBJ2-1	TRBD2	NA	TGCGCCAGCACCGGACTAGCGGGAACTTACAATGAGCAGTTCTTC	CASTGLAGTYNEQFF
TRBV4-1	TRBJ1-1	NA	NA	TGCGCCAGCAGCCAAGTTCGACAGCTTAACACTGAAGCTTTCTTT	CASSQVRQLNTEAFF
TRBV11-1	TRBJ2-7	TRBD2	NA	TGTGCCAGCAGCCCCAGCGGGAAGCCCCGCGGCGAGCAGTACTTC	CASSPSGKPRGEQYF
TRBV30	TRBJ2-2	TRBD1	NA	TGTGCCTGGAGTAGGGACAGGGGTTCCCCCGGGGAGCTGTTTTTT	CAWSRDRGSPGELFF
TRBV6-4	TRBJ1-2	NA	NA	TGTGCCAGCAGTTCTGACCGGACAGCAAGCGGCTACACCTTC	CASSSDRTASGYTF
TRBV10-2	TRBJ2-7	TRBD1	NA	TGCGCCAGCAAGGAAGGAGGGACAGGGAAGTACTTC	CASKEGGTGKYF
TRBV7-2	TRBJ2-7	NA	NA	TGTGCCAGCAGCTCGAGACGTACACTTTCCTACGAGCAGTACTTC	CASSSRRTLSYEQYF
TRBV2	TRBJ2-1	TRBD1	NA	TGTGCCAGCAGTGAAGGGGACAGGGTCGCCTACAATGAGCAGTTCTTC	CASSEGDRVAYNEQFF
TRBV28	TRBJ2-7	NA	NA	TGTGCCAGCAGCTCCCTGGGGGCGGTGAGCTCCTACGAGCAGTACTTC	CASSSLGAVSSYEQYF
TRBV2	TRBJ1-5	NA	NA	TGTGCCAGCAGAAGAACGGGTCCTGATCAGCCCCAGCATTTT	CASRRTGPDQPQHF
TRBV2	TRBJ2-7	TRBD2	NA	TGTGCCAGCAGTGTTGCTAGCGGGAGGGCCGAGAGAGACGAGCAGTACTTC	CASSVASGRAERDEQYF
TRBV30	TRBJ1-4	NA	once	TGTGCCTGGGGAGATAGAGGACGGATAAATGAAAAACTGTTTTTT	CAWGDRGRINEKLFF
TRBV4-1	TRBJ2-7	NA	NA	TGCGCCAGCAGCCTCCCAAGCGGCCCCACTAGGGAGCAGTACTTC	CASSLPSGPTREQYF
TRBV5-4	TRBJ2-3	TRBD1	NA	TGTGCCAGCAGCTTGGCCAGGTCAGGGGGAATTTCAGATACGCAGTATTTT	CASSLARSGGISDTQYF
TRBV9	TRBJ1-2	NA	few	TGTGCCAGCAGCGTAGACCGGCGTAGCTATGGCTACACCTTC	CASSVDRRSYGYTF
TRBV28	TRBJ1-2	NA	NA	TGTGCCAGCAGTCCCATAAATCAGGGCGGGGATGGCTACACCTTC	CASSPINQGGDGYTF
TRBV19	TRBJ1-1	NA	NA	TGTGCCAGTAGTATCCTCGGAGGGAACACTGAAGCTTTCTTT	CASSILGGNTEAFF
TRBV6-1	TRBJ1-2	TRBD1	NA	TGTGCCAGCAGTGAAACGCAGGGGGCTCATGGCTACACCTTC	CASSETQGAHGYTF
TRBV10-1	TRBJ2-7	TRBD1	once	TGCGCCAGCACCCCAGGGGGCGAGCAGTACTTC	CASTPGGEQYF
TRBV28	TRBJ2-4	TRBD2	NA	TGTGCCAGCAGTTTACCTAGCGGGAGGGCCGAGAATAATCAGTACTTC	CASSLPSGRAENNQYF
TRBV25-1	TRBJ2-1	NA	NA	TGTGCCAGCAGTGATTTGAGTCGCTCCTACAATGAGCAGTTCTTC	CASSDLSRSYNEQFF
TRBV11-2	TRBJ2-2	NA	medium-sized	TGTGCCAGCCGGACAGCGAACACCGGGGAGCTGTTTTTT	CASRTANTGELFF
TRBV6-1	TRBJ2-7	TRBD1	NA	TGTGCCAGCAGTCAGACAGGGGTGCACGAGCAGTACTTC	CASSQTGVHEQYF
TRBV7-9	TRBJ2-1	NA	NA	TGTGCCAGCAGCTTAAGGGCAGGGCCATACAATGAGCAGTTCTTC	CASSLRAGPYNEQFF
TRBV4-1	TRBJ1-4	TRBD1	NA	TGCGCCAGCAGCCAAAACAGGGGGCAGAGTGAAAAACTGTTTTTT	CASSQNRGQSEKLFF
TRBV5-6	TRBJ2-2	NA	NA	TGTGCCAGCAGCGGACCGGTCTCCGTATTTTGGGGCGCCGGGGAGCTGTTTTTT	CASSGPVSVFWGAGELFF
TRBV5-5	TRBJ2-7	TRBD1	NA	TGTGCCAGCAGTTTTAAGGGACAGGGGTTTCCCTACGAGCAGTACTTC	CASSFKGQGFPYEQYF
TRBV10-2	TRBJ1-1	NA	NA	TGCGCCAGCAGTGAACCCGACAGAAAGAACACTGAAGCTTTCTTT	CASSEPDRKNTEAFF
TRBV7-9	TRBJ2-3	TRBD1	NA	TGTGCCAGCAGCCCGGCAGGGGGCGCAAAGCTAGATACGCAGTATTTT	CASSPAGGAKLDTQYF
TRBV6-6	TRBJ2-7	NA	NA	TGTGCCAGCAGTCAGAATCGCCCAGGGTCCTACGAGCAGTACTTC	CASSQNRPGSYEQYF
TRBV11-2	TRBJ2-3	TRBD2	NA	TGTGCCAGCAGCCCTTCCATCCGACTAGCAGCTAGCACAGATACGCAGTATTTT	CASSPSIRLAASTDTQYF
TRBV9	TRBJ2-5	TRBD2	NA	TGTGCCAGCAGCGCGGGAGGGACCGAAGAGACCCAGTACTTC	CASSAGGTEETQYF
TRBV10-3	TRBJ1-5	NA	few	TGTGCCACCCAGCACGGGTCTCAGCCCCAGCATTTT	CATQHGSQPQHF
TRBV5-4	TRBJ2-2	NA	NA	TGTGCCAGCCACAGCTTCGGAGGGGCGAACACCGGGGAGCTGTTTTTT	CASHSFGGANTGELFF
TRBV27	TRBJ2-6	NA	NA	TGTGCCAGCGGACCGCGGGACACATACCCCTCTGGGGCCAACGTCCTGACTTTC	CASGPRDTYPSGANVLTF
TRBV13	TRBJ2-3	NA	NA	TGTGCCAGCAGCTTAGGGACGGTGAGCACAGATACGCAGTATTTT	CASSLGTVSTDTQYF
TRBV27	TRBJ2-1	TRBD1	NA	TGTGCCAGCAGTTACCGGGACAGCTACAATGAGCAGTTCTTC	CASSYRDSYNEQFF
TRBV10-1	TRBJ2-7	NA	few	TGCGCCAGCAGTGAGAGTATCTACGAGCAGTACTTC	CASSESIYEQYF
TRBV5-6	TRBJ2-7	NA	NA	TGTGCCAGCAGCTTGGCTACTAGCATTTACTCCTACGAGCAGTACTTC	CASSLATSIYSYEQYF
TRBV4-1	TRBJ2-7	NA	NA	TGCGCCAGCAGCCAAGATTTTGGGGAGGCCAACTACGAGCAGTACTTC	CASSQDFGEANYEQYF
TRBV20-1	TRBJ1-4	NA	once	TGCAGTGCTAGAGATGTGGGGGGGGTGTTTTTT	CSARDVGGVFF